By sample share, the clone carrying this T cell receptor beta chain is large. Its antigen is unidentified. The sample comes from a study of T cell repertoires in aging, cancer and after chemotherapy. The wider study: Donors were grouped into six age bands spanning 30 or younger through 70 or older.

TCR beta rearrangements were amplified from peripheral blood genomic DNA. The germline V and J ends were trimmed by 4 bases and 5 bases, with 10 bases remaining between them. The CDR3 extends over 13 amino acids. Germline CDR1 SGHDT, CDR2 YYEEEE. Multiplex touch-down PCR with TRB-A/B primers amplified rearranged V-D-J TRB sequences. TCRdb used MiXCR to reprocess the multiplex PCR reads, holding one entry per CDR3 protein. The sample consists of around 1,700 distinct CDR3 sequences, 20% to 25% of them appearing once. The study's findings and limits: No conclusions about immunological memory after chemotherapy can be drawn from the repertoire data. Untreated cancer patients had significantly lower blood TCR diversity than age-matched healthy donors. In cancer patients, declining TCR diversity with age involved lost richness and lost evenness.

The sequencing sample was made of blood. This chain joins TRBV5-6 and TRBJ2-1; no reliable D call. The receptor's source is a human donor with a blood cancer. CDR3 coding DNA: TGTGCCAGCAGCACAACAAACGACAATGAGCAGTTCTTC. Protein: CASSTTNDNEQFF.